One sample yielded the 17 T cell receptor beta chains listed below, sequenced in a study of T cells in Graves' hyperthyroidism and ophthalmopathy. TCR beta CDR3 regions were amplified from RNA. With the HTBI primer set, the TCR CDR3 went through a first round of RT-PCR. TCRdb redid the calling of the multiplex PCR reads with MiXCR, one entry per CDR3 protein. The table has approximately 700,000 distinct CDR3 sequences, roughly 15% seen once; the top ten hold over 7.5%. The sequenced sample consisted of blood. The receptor source for this set is a young man with Graves' hyperthyroidism.

This clonotype has more than one count but fewer than ten. This chain links TRBV6-1 with TRBJ2-5; 8 positions match TRBD2. This CDR3 region has 14 residues. V shed 6 bases, J shed 6 bases, and the junction held 9 bases outside the gene matches. The germline V gene has CDR1 MNHNS and CDR2 SASEGT. CDR3 DNA sequence: TGTGCCAGCAGCACCGGGACTAGTGCTCAGACCCAGTACTTC. Protein sequence: CASSTGTSAQTQYF.

This clonotype was found many times. J is TRBJ1-6 and V is TRBV5-1; D remains unclear. V was trimmed by 5 bases and J by 7 bases, leaving 13 bases between them. CDR3 length equals 14 residues. The germline V gene has CDR1 SGHRS and CDR2 YFSETQ. The CDR3 sequence: CASSSEGENSPLHF. Written as DNA, the CDR3 is TGCGCCAGCAGTTCCGAGGGTGAGAATTCACCCCTCCACTTT.

The chain carries TRBV3-1 and TRBJ1-4; the D gene is possibly TRBD1 (5 bases). Trimming took off 4 bases at V and 0 bases at J, with 21 bases between the two ends. Per the germline V gene, CDR1 is LGHDT and CDR2 is YNNKEL (reference sequence). The CDR3 spans 19 residues. CDR3 nucleotide sequence: TGTGCCAGCAGCCCCGGAGGTTCGGGGGGTCTTCCAACTAATGAAAAACTGTTTTTT. As protein: CASSPGGSGGLPTNEKLFF.

The rearrangement links TRBV5-6 to TRBJ2-4; D uncertain. This CDR3 comprises 16 residues. Trimming left V 6 bases short and J 0 bases short, with 16 bases between. Germline loops: CDR1 SGHDT, CDR2 YYEEEE. The CDR3 region has the DNA TGTGCCAGCACCGCCCTGGGCGCCTTAGCCAAAAACATTCAGTACTTC. It specifies CASTALGALAKNIQYF.

This clonotype was recorded at least ten times. The V and J genes are TRBV28 and TRBJ2-7, with D possibly being TRBD1 (6 bases). The germline V gene encodes CDR1 MDHEN and CDR2 SYDVKM. Between the trimmed V and J ends, which lost 6 bases and 3 bases, there was a span of 9 bases. The CDR3 has 12 amino acids. DNA for the CDR3: TGTGCCAGCAGGTCAGGGGACTACGAGCAGTACTTC. Encoded protein: CASRSGDYEQYF.

V and J are TRBV6-2 or TRBV6-3 and TRBJ1-5, with 7 bases identical to TRBD1. Losses at the gene ends were 0 bases for V and 6 bases for J; bases not matched to a gene: 8. Looked up from germline, CDR1 is MNHEY and CDR2 is SVGEGT. The length of the CDR3 is 16 residues. The CDR3 DNA follows: TGTGCCAGCAGTTACTCGGGGACAGATAATACTCAGCCCCAGCATTTT. Protein sequence: CASSYSGTDNTQPQHF.

The chain is built from TRBV7-2 and TRBJ2-1, with D unresolved. The CDR3 loop spans 17 amino acids. Per the germline V gene, CDR1 is SGHTA and CDR2 is FQGNSA. The germline V and J ends were trimmed by 6 bases and 6 bases, with 24 bases remaining between them. CDR3 residues: CASSLKIQSPPGNEQFF. The CDR3 nucleotides are TGTGCCAGCAGTTTGAAGATCCAGAGTCCCCCAGGCAATGAGCAGTTCTTC.

The chain joins TRBV30 to TRBJ2-7, with no clear D. The germline V gene encodes CDR1 GTSNPN and CDR2 SVGIG (reference sequence). CDR3 length: 11 residues. Trimming stripped 2 bases from V and 4 bases from J, with 6 bases between. The CDR3 here is CAWSPGYEQYF. The DNA of the CDR3 is TGTGCCTGGAGTCCTGGGTACGAGCAGTACTTC.

CDR3 sequence (DNA): TGTGCCAGCAGCGTAGAAGGTAGCAGCTCCTACGAGCAGTACTTC. This encodes CASSVEGSSSYEQYF. The rearrangement uses TRBV9 and TRBJ2-7; D gene unclear. This CDR3 has 15 amino acids. V gave up 0 bases and J gave up 0 bases, with 10 bases separating them. Germline loops: CDR1 SGDLS, CDR2 YYNGEE.

This rearrangement joins TRBV29-1 to TRBJ2-2; TRBD1 might be the D (5 bases). The CDR3 covers 13 residues. V lost 6 bases and J lost 4, with 12 bases in between. CDR1 and CDR2 from the germline V gene are SQVTM and ANQGSEA. The CDR3 DNA follows: TGCAGCGTGGGGCCCCAGAGCACCGGGGAGCTGTTTTTT. It yields the protein CSVGPQSTGELFF.

The sample holds a few counts of this clonotype. The chain is built from TRBV7-2 and TRBJ2-7, with D maybe TRBD1 (6 bases). This CDR3 region has 14 residues. V shed 5 bases and J shed 3 bases, with 14 bases lying between them. Germline CDR1 SGHTA, CDR2 FQGNSA. The chain's CDR3 is CASSPGTTLYEQYF. The CDR3 DNA reads as TGTGCCAGCAGCCCCGGGACAACTCTCTACGAGCAGTACTTC. The entire variable domain, with the rest obtained from reference TRBV7-2 and TRBJ2-7, is as follows: GAGVSQSPSNKVTEKGKDVELRCDPISGHTALYWYRQSLGQGLEFLIYFQGNSAPDKSGLPSDRFSAERTGGSVSTLTIQRTQQEDSAVYLCASSPGTTLYEQYFGPGTRLTVT.

This clonotype was counted ten times or more. This chain links TRBV12-5 with TRBJ2-7, with 9 bases fitting TRBD2. Germline CDR1 and CDR2: LGHNT and FRNRAP. The junction had 2 bases not matched to a gene; V was cut back by 3 bases and J by 2 bases. The CDR3 has 14 amino acids. As DNA, the CDR3 is TGTGCTAGTGGTTTAGCGGGAGGCGCCTACGAGCAGTACTTC. It specifies CASGLAGGAYEQYF.

Comments on this clonotype: A much larger clone lies a single base off, so this may be a read error. The V gene is TRBV7-3, the J gene TRBJ2-3, with D hard to call. The CDR3 spans 14 residues. CDR1 and CDR2 from the germline V gene are SGHTA and FQGTGA. The CDR3, as DNA: TGTGCCAGCGGCTTAGTCGCAGACACAGATACGCAGTATTTT. It is translated as CASGLVADTDTQYF.

This clonotype has at least ten counts. The chain links TRBV28 to TRBJ2-1; D is tentatively TRBD1 or TRBD2 (5 bases each). Germline V gene data show CDR1 as MDHEN and CDR2 as SYDVKM. Deletions cut 2 bases from V and 7 bases from J, with 21 bases between. The CDR3 totals 17 residues. CDR3 in amino acids: CASSLEGTWTSGNEQFF. CDR3 coding DNA: TGTGCCAGCAGTTTAGAGGGCACATGGACGTCAGGGAATGAGCAGTTCTTC.

This clonotype came up many times. The CDR3 coding sequence is TGTGCCAGCAGTTTCGGGCGGGTGGGGACCCAGTACTTC. Its translation is CASSFGRVGTQYF. The J gene is TRBJ2-5, the V gene TRBV12-3 or TRBV12-4; D may be TRBD2 (5 bases). V dropped 3 bases and J dropped 7 bases, with 12 bases sitting between them. The CDR3 is 13 amino acids.

This clonotype was counted only a few times. V and J are TRBV15 and TRBJ1-2; 8 bases are a match to TRBD1. V lost 2 bases and J lost 12; bases outside the gene matches: 11. Germline CDR1 is LNHNV and CDR2 is YYDKDF (reference sequence). The CDR3 has 14 residues. In DNA, the CDR3 is TGTGCCACCAGCAGAAGCCGGGACAGGACCGAAAACACCTTC. This translates into CATSRSRDRTENTF.

The genes are TRBV5-1 and TRBJ2-7; 13 bases map to TRBD2. CDR3 length equals 18 residues. Germline V gene sequence: CDR1 SGHRS, CDR2 YFSETQ. V dropped 3 bases and J dropped 2; count of bases not matched to a gene: 11. CDR3 nucleotides: TGCGCCAGCAGCTCCCGGACTAGCGGGAGTCTCCGCCCCTACGAGCAGTACTTC. Translated: CASSSRTSGSLRPYEQYF. The variable domain in full, with the rest retrieved from reference TRBV5-1 and TRBJ2-7, is KAGVTQTPRYLIKTRGQQVTLSCSPISGHRSVSWYQQTPGQGLQFLFEYFSETQRNKGNFPGRFSGRQFSNSRSEMNVSTLELGDSALYLCASSSRTSGSLRPYEQYFGPGTRLTVT.